The 21 T cell receptor beta chains listed next were all sequenced from one sample in a study of CD8 T cells in ankylosing spondylitis. TCRdb re-called the 5' RACE reads through MiXCR, storing one row per CDR3 protein. The sample contains under 120,000 distinct CDR3 sequences, less than 25% of which appear only once. Sequencing used synovial fluid, either unsorted or a sorted T cell fraction (not recorded which). The receptors come from a male donor with ankylosing spondylitis.

The chain uses TRBV3-1 and TRBJ2-1; 8 bases match TRBD2. In germline, CDR1 is LGHDT, CDR2 YNNKEL (reference sequence). V shed 4 bases and J 10 bases; nucleotides not matched to a gene: 12. The CDR3 is 15 residues long. The CDR3 coding sequence is TGTGCCAGCAGCCCGTGGACTAGCAGCCCCCAAGAGCAGTTCTTC. This gives the protein CASSPWTSSPQEQFF.

The chain uses TRBV7-9 and TRBJ2-2, with 10 bases fitting TRBD2. CDR1 is SEHNR and CDR2 is FQNEAQ in the germline V gene (reference sequence). The CDR3 consists of 15 residues. V was clipped by 5 bases and J by 4 bases; unmatched bases: 4. The CDR3 nucleotides are TGTGCCAGCAGCCGGACTAGCGGATTCACCGGGGAGCTGTTTTTT. Protein: CASSRTSGFTGELFF.

This clonotype was observed a few times. The rearrangement uses TRBV7-8 and TRBJ2-7, with TRBD2 matching 11 bases. The junction had 11 bases not matched to a gene; V was cut back by 4 bases and J by 6 bases. Germline V gene sequence: CDR1 SGHVS, CDR2 FQNEAQ. The CDR3 sequence is 16 residues long. The CDR3 DNA reads as TGTGCCAGCAGCTCAGCGACTAGCGGGACTTATTCCGAGCAGTACGTC. Translating it yields CASSSATSGTYSEQYV.

This clonotype came up a few times. V and J are TRBV20-1 and TRBJ2-7; a possible D gene is TRBD2 (7 bases). Trimming took off 1 base at V and 2 bases at J, with 15 bases between the two ends. In germline, CDR1 is DFQATT, CDR2 SNEGSKA (reference sequence). CDR3 size: 15 residues. CDR3 protein: CSARVGGGPPYEQYV. CDR3 in DNA: TGCAGTGCTAGAGTGGGGGGGGGGCCTCCCTACGAGCAGTACGTC.

J is TRBJ2-7 and V is TRBV7-6; 12 bases are shared with TRBD2. CDR1 and CDR2 from the germline V gene are SGHVS and FNYEAQ. The CDR3 spans 16 residues. Unmatched junction bases numbered 12, after V lost 5 bases and J lost 7 bases. The CDR3 is CASSPRRLAGEQEQYF. Here the CDR3 DNA reads TGTGCCAGCAGCCCCCGGAGACTAGCGGGAGAGCAAGAGCAGTACTTC.

This clonotype was observed a handful of times. V gene TRBV18 combines with J gene TRBJ2-7; TRBD1 aligns across 7 bases. V lost 5 bases, J lost 2 bases, and 6 bases stayed unmatched. The CDR3 sequence is 14 residues long. The germline gives CDR1 KGHSH, CDR2 LQKENI. The CDR3 region is CASSTLDRTYEQYF. The CDR3 region has the DNA TGTGCCAGCTCAACCCTGGACAGGACCTACGAGCAGTACTTC.

The chain employs TRBV19 and TRBJ2-2, with TRBD2 identical over 11 bases. Germline V lookup: CDR1 LNHDA, CDR2 SQIVND (reference sequence). The CDR3 covers 14 residues. The V and J ends lost 5 bases and 6 bases, in that order; junction bases with no gene match: 2. CDR3 region: CASSLGLAAGELFF. In DNA form, the CDR3 reads TGTGCCAGTAGTCTGGGACTAGCGGCCGGGGAGCTGTTTTTT.

A few counts support this clonotype. The rearrangement joins TRBV16 to TRBJ1-5, with 9 bases that match TRBD1. CDR1 and CDR2 from the germline V gene are KGHSY and FQNENV. Trimming removed 5 bases from V and 0 bases from J; junction bases left unmatched: 2. CDR3 length: 15 residues. CDR3 residues: CASSRQGDSNQPQHF. CDR3 DNA: TGTGCCAGCAGCAGACAGGGGGATAGCAATCAGCCCCAGCATTTT.

J is TRBJ1-4 and V is TRBV6-1; D might be TRBD1 (6 bases). Germline V gives CDR1 MNHNS, CDR2 SASEGT. Trimming shortened V by 5 bases and J by 4 bases, and 14 bases separated the two germline ends. The CDR3 contains 15 residues. The CDR3 sequence is CASSNYGQLNEKLFF. In nucleotides, the CDR3 is TGTGCCAGCAGTAATTACGGACAGCTTAATGAAAAACTGTTTTTT.

This clonotype was seen only a few times. The chain combines TRBV20-1 with TRBJ2-7; perhaps TRBD2 as D (5 bases). Germline V CDR1 and CDR2: DFQATT, SNEGSKA (reference sequence). The CDR3 runs 14 residues. Deletions cut 3 bases from V and 0 bases from J, with 12 bases between. The CDR3 here is CSASLGLGSYEQYF. The DNA of the CDR3 is TGCAGTGCTAGTCTAGGACTGGGCTCCTACGAGCAGTACTTC.

Ten or more counts support this clonotype. The rearrangement uses TRBV12-3 or TRBV12-4 and TRBJ1-6; D may be TRBD1 (5 bases). The CDR3 totals 13 residues. V gave up 6 bases and J gave up 8 bases, with 11 bases separating them. The CDR3 is CASSPQVDSPLHF. CDR3 DNA sequence: TGTGCCAGCAGCCCACAGGTTGATTCACCCCTCCACTTT.

This clonotype appeared many times. The rearrangement links TRBV12-3 or TRBV12-4 to TRBJ2-5; D unclear. CDR3 length equals 13 residues. V was pared by 2 bases and J by 5 bases, with 9 bases between. CDR3 DNA sequence: TGTGCCAGCAGTTTACACACTCCGGAGACCCAGTACTTC. It yields the protein CASSLHTPETQYF.

This clonotype appeared a few times. This rearrangement joins TRBV12-3 or TRBV12-4 to TRBJ1-1; D not certain. Trimming stripped 8 bases from V and 2 bases from J, with 12 bases between. There are 13 residues in the CDR3. CDR3 coding DNA: TGTGCCAGCCTAGCAATGGAAAACACTGAAGCTTTCTTT. Its translation: CASLAMENTEAFF.

The rearrangement links TRBV6-2 or TRBV6-3 to TRBJ1-1; 7 positions agree with TRBD1. The CDR3 has 15 amino acids. V shed 8 bases and J 1 base; nucleotides not matched to a gene: 10. Germline values: CDR1 MNHEY, CDR2 SVGEGT. This chain's CDR3 is CASVGRGTENTEAFF. As DNA, the CDR3 is TGTGCCAGCGTCGGCAGAGGGACAGAGAACACTGAAGCTTTCTTT.

This clonotype was found a few times. V and J are TRBV7-9 and TRBJ2-7, with TRBD1 identical over 9 bases. The CDR3 contains 17 residues. CDR1 is SEHNR and CDR2 is FQNEAQ in the germline V gene (reference sequence). Trimming at V came to 4 bases and at J to 0 bases, leaving 10 bases not matched to a gene. CDR3 nucleotide sequence: TGTGCCAGCAGCTCTACTTGGACAGGGGAAAGCTCCTACGAGCAGTACTTC. It codes for CASSSTWTGESSYEQYF.

This chain connects TRBV20-1 to TRBJ1-1; 8 bases agree with TRBD1. This CDR3 has 13 amino acids. V shed 5 bases and J 4 bases; nucleotides not matched to a gene: 6. Germline CDR1 reads DFQATT; CDR2 reads SNEGSKA (reference sequence). The CDR3 reads CSAWPTGGTEAFF. The CDR3 DNA sequence: TGCAGTGCTTGGCCTACAGGGGGCACTGAAGCTTTCTTT.

CDR3 in DNA: TGTGCCATCAGTGGAGGGGTCAGCTCCTACAATGAGCAGTTCTTC. Protein sequence: CAISGGVSSYNEQFF. The rearrangement links TRBV10-3 to TRBJ2-1; either TRBD1 or TRBD2 may supply D (5 bases each). V gave up 4 bases and J gave up 0 bases, with 10 bases separating them. CDR3 length equals 15 residues. From germline, CDR1 is ENHRY and CDR2 SYGVKD.

This clonotype was seen repeatedly, ten times or more. The CDR3 loop reads CASSSGTSGSSEQFF. CDR3 nucleotide sequence: TGTGCCAGCAGTTCAGGGACTAGCGGGAGTAGTGAGCAGTTCTTC. This chain joins TRBV12-3 or TRBV12-4 and TRBJ2-1; 14 bases are shared with TRBD2. The CDR3 sequence is 15 residues long. V was clipped by 4 bases and J by 9 bases; unmatched bases: 5.

V and J are TRBV27 and TRBJ2-2, with a weak D call TRBD1 (6 bases). Trimming pared 6 bases from V and 1 base from J, leaving 15 bases between. The CDR3 contains 16 residues. Germline-derived CDR1 and CDR2 are MNHEY and SMNVEV (reference sequence). In nucleotides, the CDR3 is TGTGCCAGCAGGAATACAGGGCTACTGAACACCGGGGAGCTGTTTTTT. Residues: CASRNTGLLNTGELFF.

This chain links TRBV6-1 with TRBJ2-1, with D unclear. The CDR3 spans 10 residues. The germline V gene encodes CDR1 MNHNS and CDR2 SASEGT. V was pared by 7 bases and J by 9 bases, with 7 bases between. The CDR3 loop reads CASTGLEQFF. CDR3 bases: TGTGCCAGCACCGGGCTTGAGCAGTTCTTC.

This clonotype was picked up many times. The genes are TRBV7-9 and TRBJ2-7; 7 nucleotides line up with TRBD2. V dropped 5 bases and J dropped 3; count of bases not matched to a gene: 10. CDR1 is SEHNR and CDR2 is FQNEAQ in the germline V gene (reference sequence). The CDR3 covers 15 residues. The DNA for the CDR3 is TGTGCCAGCAGCCCCCGGGCTAGCGGTGTCTACGAGCAGTACTTC. Amino acids: CASSPRASGVYEQYF.